One sample yielded the 30 T cell receptor beta chains listed below, sequenced in a study of blood T cell repertoires in COVID-19. TCRdb's table, derived via immunoSEQ multiplex PCR, lists solely in-frame clones and lacks some. The sample holds some 150,000 clones, around 78% seen once. The sample consisted of PBMCs or T cells enriched from blood (not recorded which). The receptors were gathered from a woman in her 50s who had recovered from COVID-19.

The CDR3 is CAISESIVGARPMDNQPQHF. The CDR3 DNA reads as TGTGCCATCAGTGAGTCGATAGTAGGGGCTAGGCCTATGGACAATCAGCCCCAGCATTTT. The genes are TRBV10-3 and TRBJ1-5; TRBD1 might be the D (5 bases). Germline loops: CDR1 ENHRY, CDR2 SYGVKD. V lost 0 bases and J lost 3, with 24 bases in between. CDR3 length equals 20 residues.

V usage is TRBV5-1 and J usage is TRBJ2-3; possibly TRBD2 for D (6 bases). This CDR3 spans 14 amino acids. Germline assignment: CDR1 SGHRS and CDR2 YFSETQ. The V end was cut by 3 bases, the J end by 2 bases, with 10 bases between. The CDR3 DNA follows: TGCGCCAGCAGCTCGACTAGAGACACAGATACGCAGTATTTT. It specifies CASSSTRDTDTQYF.

J is TRBJ1-2 and V is TRBV15; 8 bases agree with TRBD1. Germline CDR1 reads LNHNV; CDR2 reads YYDKDF (reference sequence). This CDR3 contains 14 residues. V was clipped by 0 bases and J by 7 bases; unmatched bases: 4. CDR3 DNA sequence: TGTGCCACCAGCAGAGAAGGACAGGGCTCTGGCTACACCTTC. Its protein product is CATSREGQGSGYTF.

This sequence joins TRBV9 and TRBJ2-3; D might be TRBD2 (5 bases). This CDR3 comprises 15 residues. The V gene lost 4 bases and the J gene lost 2 bases, with 14 bases spanning the gap. Germline CDR1 SGDLS, CDR2 YYNGEE. This chain's CDR3 is CASSFGWGDTDTQYF. The CDR3 DNA reads TGTGCCAGCAGCTTCGGGTGGGGAGACACAGATACGCAGTATTTT.

The gene calls are TRBV13 and TRBJ1-1; TRBD1 aligns across 7 bases. The CDR3 sequence is 16 residues long. Germline V gene sequence: CDR1 PRHDT, CDR2 FYEKMQ (reference sequence). J was trimmed by 5 bases and V by 0 bases; bases with no gene match: 9. CDR3 in amino acids: CASSLGRGGGPTEAFF. The CDR3 DNA follows: TGTGCCAGCAGCTTAGGCCGAGGGGGCGGCCCGACTGAAGCTTTCTTT.

V usage is TRBV5-1 and J usage is TRBJ2-7, with D possibly being TRBD2 (6 bases). In germline, CDR1 is SGHRS, CDR2 YFSETQ. The V and J ends lost 1 base and 12 bases respectively, with 17 bases between them. The CDR3 covers 13 residues. The chain's CDR3 is CASSLYPEGRTYV. The CDR3, as DNA: TGCGCCAGCAGCTTGTACCCTGAAGGGAGGACGTACGTC.

The chain carries TRBV5-8 and TRBJ2-5; 7 bases fit TRBD2. With 2 bases clipped from V and 5 bases from J, the junction kept 6 bases outside the gene matches. Germline V gene lookup returns CDR1 SGHTS and CDR2 YDEGEE. The CDR3 is 14 residues long. CDR3: CASSFWEGRETQYF. CDR3 nucleotides: TGTGCCAGCAGCTTTTGGGAGGGCCGGGAGACCCAGTACTTC.

The chain links TRBV30 to TRBJ1-6; maybe TRBD1 (6 bases). Germline CDR1 is GTSNPN and CDR2 is SVGIG (reference sequence). V was clipped by 7 bases and J by 10 bases, with 17 bases between them. CDR3 length equals 13 residues. The CDR3 DNA sequence: TGTGCCTTAACAGGGATTGGGAACTCACCCCTCCACTTT. Translated: CALTGIGNSPLHF.

For the CDR3, the DNA is TGTGCCAGCAGTGATAGGGGGAGAGTCAGCGATAACTATGGCTACACCTTC. It specifies CASSDRGRVSDNYGYTF. The chain recombines TRBV6-1 with TRBJ1-2, with TRBD1 as a possible D gene (6 bases). The CDR3 totals 17 residues. Germline values: CDR1 MNHNS, CDR2 SASEGT. V shed 3 bases and J shed 1 base, with 18 bases lying between them.

This clone has only one observation. The chain employs TRBV6-5 and TRBJ2-7; maybe TRBD1 (6 bases). V lost 5 bases, J lost 0 bases, and 14 bases lay in between. In germline, CDR1 is MNHEY, CDR2 SVGAGI. This CDR3 contains 15 residues. The DNA of the CDR3 is TGTGCCAGCAGTAGACAGGCCACCCGCTCCTACGAGCAGTACGTC. Translation gives CASSRQATRSYEQYV.

The CDR3 DNA reads TGTGCCAGCAGTGAACGGACTATTGTTGGTGGCTACACCTTC. Translating it yields CASSERTIVGGYTF. The chain has TRBV6-1 and TRBJ1-2; no clear D. Trimming left V 2 bases short and J 7 bases short, with 14 bases between. Germline CDR1 is MNHNS and CDR2 is SASEGT. This CDR3 spans 14 amino acids.

This chain uses TRBV20-1 with TRBJ2-5, with 9 bases identical to TRBD2. Losses at the gene ends were 3 bases for V and 5 bases for J; bases not matched to a gene: 10. The CDR3 is 15 residues long. CDR1 DFQATT and CDR2 SNEGSKA come from the germline V gene (reference sequence). The CDR3, as DNA: TGCAGTGCTAGTGCTCGCGGGGGGGTCTGGGAGACCCAGTACTTC. Its protein product is CSASARGGVWETQYF.

This sequence joins TRBV5-6 and TRBJ1-1, with a tentative D call TRBD1 (6 bases). Trimming pared 4 bases from V and 2 bases from J, leaving 18 bases between. The CDR3 is 16 residues long. Germline CDR1 SGHDT, CDR2 YYEEEE. In DNA, the CDR3 is TGTGCCAGCAGCGACTATAGGGACACGACAAACACTGAAGCTTTCTTT. This gives the protein CASSDYRDTTNTEAFF.

This sequence joins TRBV27 and TRBJ2-7; 7 bases are shared with TRBD1. With 6 bases clipped from V and 4 bases from J, the junction kept 12 bases outside the gene matches. This CDR3 spans 15 amino acids. Germline V lookup: CDR1 MNHEY, CDR2 SMNVEV (reference sequence). CDR3 amino acids: CASRIKGGGGYEQYV. The DNA for the CDR3 is TGTGCCAGCAGGATTAAAGGGGGCGGCGGATACGAGCAGTACGTC.

This clone was detected only once. V is TRBV7-2 and J is TRBJ2-2, with no clear D. This CDR3 is 13 amino acids long. Germline V CDR1 and CDR2: SGHTA, FQGNSA. V lost 5 bases to trimming and J lost 6 bases, with 10 bases between them. The CDR3 sequence: CASSPRLPGELFF. DNA of the CDR3: TGTGCCAGCAGCCCGCGGCTCCCCGGGGAGCTGTTTTTT.

This clone has a single count. J is TRBJ1-2 and V is TRBV28, with 7 bases fitting TRBD1. CDR1 and CDR2 (germline): MDHEN, SYDVKM. The CDR3 is 12 amino acids. Trimming removed 8 bases from V and 8 bases from J; junction bases left unmatched: 8. In nucleotides, the CDR3 is TGTGCCAGCCGGGGGCAGGGGGGAGGCTACACCTTC. Residues: CASRGQGGGYTF.

The genes are TRBV9 and TRBJ2-3; TRBD2 agrees at 10 bases. This CDR3 is 15 amino acids long. Germline V gives CDR1 SGDLS, CDR2 YYNGEE. V gave up 2 bases and J gave up 4 bases; unmatched junction bases: 4. The DNA of the CDR3 is TGTGCCAGCAGCGTGGGGACTAGCGTATCAGATACGCAGTATTTT. This codes for CASSVGTSVSDTQYF. The variable domain in full, with the rest retrieved from reference TRBV9 and TRBJ2-3, is DSGVTQTPKHLITATGQRVTLRCSPRSGDLSVYWYQQSLDQGLQFLIQYYNGEERAKGNILERFSAQQFPDLHSELNLSSLELGDSALYFCASSVGTSVSDTQYFGPGTRLTVL.

The V and J genes are TRBV28 and TRBJ2-7; possible D gene TRBD1, 5 bases. The V end was cut by 1 base, the J end by 6 bases, with 7 bases between. The CDR3 consists of 12 residues. In germline, CDR1 is MDHEN, CDR2 SYDVKM. The CDR3 coding sequence is TGTGCCAGCAGTTTATCAGGGTTCGAGCAGTACGTC. It codes for CASSLSGFEQYV.

The chain carries TRBV7-9 and TRBJ1-5, with D unresolved. V was clipped by 1 base and J by 5 bases, with 6 bases between them. Germline-derived CDR1 and CDR2 are SEHNR and FQNEAQ (reference sequence). The CDR3 is made up of 13 amino acids. The CDR3 DNA reads as TGTGCCAGCAGCTTAGGAGGCGATCAGCCCCAGCATTTT. It yields the protein CASSLGGDQPQHF. Full variable domain (missing parts from reference TRBV7-9 and TRBJ1-5): DTGVSQNPRHKITKRGQNVTFRCDPISEHNRLYWYRQTLGQGPEFLTYFQNEAQLEKSRLLSDRFSAERPKGSFSTLEIQRTEQGDSAMYLCASSLGGDQPQHFGDGTRLSIL.

V gene TRBV28 combines with J gene TRBJ2-7; tentatively, D is TRBD1 (5 bases). CDR1 MDHEN and CDR2 SYDVKM come from the germline V gene. There are 12 residues in the CDR3. V gave up 2 bases and J gave up 3 bases, with 5 bases separating them. CDR3 DNA sequence: TGTGCCAGCAGTTTACAGGGCTACGAGCAGTACGTC. Protein product: CASSLQGYEQYV.

The chain couples TRBV7-2 to TRBJ2-6; TRBD2 matches 13 bases. Unmatched junction bases numbered 4, after V lost 5 bases and J lost 3 bases. CDR1 and CDR2 (germline): SGHTA, FQGNSA. CDR3 size: 17 residues. CDR3 bases: TGTGCCAGCAGCGCCGGACTAGCGGGAGTTGGGGCCAACGTCCTGACTTTC. Translated, it gives CASSAGLAGVGANVLTF.

CDR3 coding DNA: TGTGCCAGCAGCCACTTGAGAGGGGGCTGGGATGGCTACACCTTC. Residues: CASSHLRGGWDGYTF. V is TRBV11-2 and J is TRBJ1-2; 7 nucleotides line up with TRBD1. This CDR3 has 15 residues. CDR1 is SGHAT, CDR2 FQNNGV, per germline. V shed 5 bases, J shed 6 bases, and the junction held 12 bases outside the gene matches.

The chain has TRBV30 and TRBJ2-3; tentative D call: TRBD2 (6 bases). The CDR3 loop spans 16 amino acids. Trimming took 2 bases from V and 6 from J, leaving 21 bases between them. Germline CDR1 and CDR2: GTSNPN and SVGIG (reference sequence). The CDR3 loop reads CAWSRFTAGKGDTQYF. The CDR3 DNA sequence: TGTGCCTGGAGTAGGTTCACGGCGGGAAAGGGGGATACGCAGTATTTT.

The chain links TRBV19 to TRBJ1-4, with D maybe TRBD1 (6 bases). V shed 3 bases and J shed 8 bases, with 7 bases lying between them. The CDR3 runs 12 residues. The germline gives CDR1 LNHDA, CDR2 SQIVND (reference sequence). CDR3 DNA sequence: TGTGCCAGTAGTATGCAGGGGGAAAAACTGTTTTTT. This gives the protein CASSMQGEKLFF. Full variable domain (rest looked up from reference TRBV19 and TRBJ1-4): DGGITQSPKYLFRKEGQNVTLSCEQNLNHDAMYWYRQDPGQGLRLIYYSQIVNDFQKGDIAEGYSVSREKKESFPLTVTSAQKNPTAFYLCASSMQGEKLFFGSGTQLSVL.

This sequence joins TRBV28 and TRBJ2-7; a possible D gene is TRBD1 (5 bases). The CDR3 extends over 14 amino acids. V lost 2 bases and J lost 3, with 11 bases in between. Germline V gene sequence: CDR1 MDHEN, CDR2 SYDVKM. CDR3 in DNA: TGTGCCAGCAGTTTACGTGCGGACAACTACGAGCAGTACGTC. Protein product: CASSLRADNYEQYV.

The V and J genes are TRBV18 and TRBJ1-1; D perhaps matches TRBD1 (6 bases). CDR1 is KGHSH and CDR2 is LQKENI in the germline V gene. Trimming pared 3 bases from V and 1 base from J, leaving 12 bases between. The CDR3 loop spans 15 amino acids. The CDR3 loop reads CASSPLDSKNTEAFF. DNA for the CDR3: TGTGCCAGCTCACCCCTGGACAGTAAGAACACTGAAGCTTTCTTT. Filled out from reference TRBV18 and TRBJ1-1, the complete variable domain reads NAGVMQNPRHLVRRRGQEARLRCSPMKGHSHVYWYRQLPEEGLKFMVYLQKENIIDESGMPKERFSAEFPKEGPSILRIQQVVRGDSAAYFCASSPLDSKNTEAFFGQGTRLTVV.

The rearrangement links TRBV6-1 to TRBJ1-6, with D perhaps matching TRBD1 (5 bases). From germline, CDR1 is MNHNS and CDR2 SASEGT. This CDR3 is built from 15 residues. V was cut by 2 bases and J by 9 bases, with 14 bases left in between. CDR3 amino acids: CASSEWGGQGSPLHF. For the CDR3, the DNA is TGTGCCAGCAGTGAATGGGGCGGTCAGGGTTCACCCCTCCACTTT.

The chain is built from TRBV28 and TRBJ1-2; 10 bases agree with TRBD1. This CDR3 spans 14 amino acids. Germline CDR1 and CDR2: MDHEN and SYDVKM. V shed 4 bases, J shed 6 bases, and the junction held 5 bases outside the gene matches. The CDR3, as DNA: TGTGCCAGCAGTTCCCCCGGGACAGGGGATGGCTACACCTTC. It yields the protein CASSSPGTGDGYTF.

The chain links TRBV5-1 to TRBJ2-6, with 7 nucleotides matching TRBD1. The germline V gene encodes CDR1 SGHRS and CDR2 YFSETQ. V shed 2 bases, J shed 3 bases, and the junction held 8 bases outside the gene matches. The CDR3 extends over 17 amino acids. The CDR3 nucleotides read TGCGCCAGCAGCTTTTCGACAGGGTTGGATGGGGCCAACGTCCTGACTTTC. Its protein product is CASSFSTGLDGANVLTF.

This clone was detected only once. The rearrangement joins TRBV27 to TRBJ1-1, with TRBD1 matching over 7 bases. Looked up from germline, CDR1 is MNHEY and CDR2 is SMNVEV (reference sequence). The J segment lost 0 bases and the V segment lost 4 bases, leaving 5 bases of the junction unmatched. The CDR3 extends over 15 amino acids. CDR3 region: CASSSMTGLNTEAFF. The CDR3 nucleotides read TGTGCCAGCAGTTCCATGACAGGGTTGAACACTGAAGCTTTCTTT.